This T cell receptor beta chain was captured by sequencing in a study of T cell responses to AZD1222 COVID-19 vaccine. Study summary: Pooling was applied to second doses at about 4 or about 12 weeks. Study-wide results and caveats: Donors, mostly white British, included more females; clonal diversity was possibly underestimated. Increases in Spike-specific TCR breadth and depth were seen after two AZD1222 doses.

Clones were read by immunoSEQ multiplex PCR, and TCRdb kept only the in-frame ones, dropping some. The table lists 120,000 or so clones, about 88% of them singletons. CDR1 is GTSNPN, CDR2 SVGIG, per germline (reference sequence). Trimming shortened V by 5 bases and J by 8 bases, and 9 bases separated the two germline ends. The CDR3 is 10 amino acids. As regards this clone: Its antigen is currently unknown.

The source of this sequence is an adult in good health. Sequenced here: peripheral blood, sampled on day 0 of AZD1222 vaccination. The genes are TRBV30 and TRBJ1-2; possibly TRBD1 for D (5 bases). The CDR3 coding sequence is TGTGCCTGGGGGACCTCAGGCTACACCTTC. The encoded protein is CAWGTSGYTF. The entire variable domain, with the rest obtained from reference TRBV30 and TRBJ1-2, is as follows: SQTIHQWPATLVQPVGSPLSLECTVEGTSNPNLYWYRQAAGRGLQLLFYSVGIGQISSEVPQNLSASRPQDRQFILSSKKLLLSDSGFYLCAWGTSGYTFGSGTRLTVV.